One and the same sample provided the 28 T cell receptor beta chains below, sequenced in a study of blood T cell repertoires in COVID-19. The protocol was immunoSEQ multiplex PCR, while the TCRdb copy is restricted to in-frame clones and leaves out a portion. This table holds 250,000 to 350,000 clones, 65% to 85% found once. Sample: peripheral blood. These receptors originate from a human donor with COVID-19, enrolled during active disease. The donor label of this sample is uncertain.

This clone was seen a few times. The J gene is TRBJ2-7, the V gene TRBV30, with 8 bases aligning to TRBD1. Germline V lookup: CDR1 GTSNPN, CDR2 SVGIG (reference sequence). This CDR3 has 13 residues. Trimming took 3 bases from V and 2 from J; bases not matched to a gene: 3. The CDR3 here is CAWSWDRTYEQYF. The CDR3 DNA follows: TGTGCCTGGAGCTGGGACAGGACCTACGAGCAGTACTTC.

The chain has TRBV27 and TRBJ1-1; no reliable D call. Germline-derived CDR1 and CDR2 are MNHEY and SMNVEV (reference sequence). Trimming took 3 bases from V and 4 from J, leaving 18 bases between them. The CDR3 extends over 16 amino acids. CDR3 sequence: CASSLGGGWIGTEAFF. CDR3 bases: TGTGCCAGCAGTTTGGGTGGAGGGTGGATCGGCACTGAAGCTTTCTTT.

The gene calls are TRBV10-3 and TRBJ2-7, with unresolved D. Germline V gives CDR1 ENHRY, CDR2 SYGVKD. The CDR3 is made up of 15 amino acids. Trimming removed 0 bases from V and 3 bases from J, with 12 bases in between. In DNA, the CDR3 is TGTGCCATCAGTGAGTCGGAGCCCTCCCTCTACGAGCAGTACTTC. Protein product: CAISESEPSLYEQYF.

The genes are TRBV30 and TRBJ1-5; tentatively, D is TRBD1 (6 bases). Germline V gene lookup returns CDR1 GTSNPN and CDR2 SVGIG (reference sequence). This CDR3 contains 13 residues. Trimming removed 3 bases from V and 3 bases from J, with 9 bases in between. In DNA form, the CDR3 reads TGTGCCTGGAGAACAGGGAACAATCAGCCCCAGCATTTT. Its translation: CAWRTGNNQPQHF.

The V gene is TRBV2, the J gene TRBJ2-1; 8 bases fit TRBD2. The CDR3 loop spans 13 amino acids. V lost 6 bases and J lost 8; bases outside the gene matches: 6. CDR1 is SNHLY and CDR2 is FYNNEI in the germline V gene. CDR3: CASRLAGLDEQFF. In DNA, the CDR3 is TGTGCCAGCAGGCTAGCGGGTTTGGATGAGCAGTTCTTC.

This clone is a singleton in its sample. As DNA, the CDR3 is TGCAGCTCCGTTGGGGCCGTGGGCACTGAAGCTTTCTTT. It specifies CSSVGAVGTEAFF. The chain joins TRBV29-1 to TRBJ1-1; perhaps TRBD1 as D (5 bases). The CDR3 is 13 amino acids. Germline loops: CDR1 SQVTM, CDR2 ANQGSEA. V was pared by 8 bases and J by 4 bases, with 17 bases between. Drawing the rest from reference TRBV29-1 and TRBJ1-1, the complete variable domain is SAVISQKPSRDICQRGTSLTIQCQVDSQVTMMFWYRQQPGQSLTLIATANQGSEATYESGFVIDKFPISRPNLTFSTLTVSNMSPEDSSIYLCSSVGAVGTEAFFGQGTRLTVV.

V gene TRBV18 combines with J gene TRBJ2-7, with TRBD1 identical over 8 bases. The CDR3 runs 14 residues. V dropped 6 bases and J dropped 3; count of bases not matched to a gene: 7. Germline CDR1 KGHSH, CDR2 LQKENI. The CDR3 DNA sequence: TGTGCCAGCTCCGTGGGGACAGGAGGCTACGAGCAGTACTTC. This gives the protein CASSVGTGGYEQYF.

This sequence joins TRBV28 and TRBJ1-5; TRBD1 matches at 7 bases. V dropped 6 bases and J dropped 1; count of bases not matched to a gene: 18. Per the germline V gene, CDR1 is MDHEN and CDR2 is SYDVKM. This CDR3 has 19 residues. In nucleotides, the CDR3 is TGTGCCAGCAGACCCGGGACAGCTCCTTTTATAGTGAGCAATCAGCCCCAGCATTTT. Residues: CASRPGTAPFIVSNQPQHF.

The V and J genes are TRBV30 and TRBJ1-2, with 8 bases matching TRBD1. This CDR3 comprises 15 residues. Germline CDR1 and CDR2: GTSNPN and SVGIG (reference sequence). The V and J ends lost 3 bases and 0 bases, in that order; junction bases with no gene match: 6. This chain's CDR3 is CAWSQGQGTNYGYTF. The CDR3 region has the DNA TGTGCCTGGAGCCAAGGACAGGGAACTAACTATGGCTACACCTTC.

In this sample, this clone turned up many times. Other nucleotide sequences from this sample produce the same CDR3. This chain uses TRBV15 with TRBJ1-2; 8 bases agree with TRBD1. V lost 2 bases and J lost 4; bases outside the gene matches: 6. Germline values: CDR1 LNHNV, CDR2 YYDKDF (reference sequence). The CDR3 has 15 amino acids. Here the CDR3 reads CATSRPTGGFYGYTF. The CDR3 coding sequence is TGTGCCACCAGCAGACCTACAGGGGGTTTCTATGGCTACACCTTC.

This chain uses TRBV2 with TRBJ1-1, with D tentatively TRBD1 (5 bases). V was cut by 8 bases and J by 1 base, with 17 bases left in between. CDR3 size: 15 residues. Germline lookup yields CDR1 SNHLY and CDR2 FYNNEI. DNA for the CDR3: TGTGCCAGCGGGAGGGGTGCCAATTCGAACACTGAAGCTTTCTTT. It encodes CASGRGANSNTEAFF.

Many counts were recorded for this clone. The chain carries TRBV6-5 and TRBJ2-2; D uncertain. Germline CDR1 reads MNHEY; CDR2 reads SVGAGI. The CDR3 runs 14 residues. Trimming pared 7 bases from V and 1 base from J, leaving 10 bases between. This CDR3 reads CASKAEMNTGELFF. The CDR3 region has the DNA TGTGCCAGCAAGGCGGAAATGAACACCGGGGAGCTGTTTTTT.

The chain employs TRBV5-4 and TRBJ1-1; no clear D. The CDR3 sequence is 14 residues long. CDR1 is SGHNT, CDR2 YYREEE, per germline (reference sequence). Between the trimmed V and J ends, which lost 2 bases and 3 bases, there was a span of 11 bases. CDR3 in amino acids: CASSFAARDTEAFF. The CDR3 bases are TGTGCCAGCAGCTTCGCAGCGCGGGACACTGAAGCTTTCTTT.

The gene calls are TRBV3-1 (or the pseudogene TRBV3-2) and TRBJ2-3; TRBD2 agrees at 11 bases. Germline V gene data show CDR1 as LGHDT and CDR2 as YNNKEL (reference sequence). The CDR3 spans 17 residues. V gave up 1 base and J gave up 0 bases; unmatched junction bases: 3. The DNA of the CDR3 is TGTGCCAGCAGCCAAGGACTAGCGGGGACTAGCACAGATACGCAGTATTTT. This codes for CASSQGLAGTSTDTQYF.

V usage is TRBV7-9 and J usage is TRBJ2-1; 9 nucleotides match TRBD2. CDR3 length equals 16 residues. Trimming took 5 bases from V and 0 from J; bases not matched to a gene: 5. Germline V gene data show CDR1 as SEHNR and CDR2 as FQNEAQ (reference sequence). The CDR3 coding sequence is TGTGCCAGCAGCACCCTTAGCGGGAGCTCCTACAATGAGCAGTTCTTC. Protein product: CASSTLSGSSYNEQFF.

The chain is built from TRBV3-1 (or the pseudogene TRBV3-2) and TRBJ1-2; 8 nucleotides agree with TRBD1. The CDR3 sequence is 18 residues long. The trim removed 0 bases at V and 4 bases at J, leaving 13 bases unmatched. Germline values: CDR1 LGHDT, CDR2 YNNKEL (reference sequence). The CDR3 region is CASSQDPSRTGLSYGYTF. The DNA of the CDR3 is TGTGCCAGCAGCCAAGATCCCTCCCGGACAGGGCTCTCCTATGGCTACACCTTC.

This clone was detected only a few times. The chain links TRBV7-9 to TRBJ2-3; maybe TRBD2 (5 bases). Trimming took off 4 bases at V and 1 base at J, with 18 bases between the two ends. The CDR3 contains 17 residues. The germline V gene encodes CDR1 SEHNR and CDR2 FQNEAQ (reference sequence). The CDR3 DNA sequence: TGTGCCAGCAGCTCTAATCGTGACTACCGCCGCACAGATACGCAGTATTTT. Translated: CASSSNRDYRRTDTQYF.

CDR3 sequence (DNA): TGTGCCAGCAGCTTGGCGGATACGCAGTATTTT. Its translation: CASSLADTQYF. J is TRBJ2-3 and V is TRBV5-8; D gene uncertain. In germline, CDR1 is SGHTS, CDR2 YDEGEE. V was shortened by 0 bases and J by 6 bases, with 2 bases between the two germline ends. The CDR3 is 11 residues long.

This clone has just one count. The V and J genes are TRBV5-1 and TRBJ2-1; TRBD2 aligns across 9 bases. Germline trimming cut 2 bases from V and 3 bases from J; bases unmatched to any gene: 6. Per germline, CDR1 SGHRS and CDR2 YFSETQ. This CDR3 contains 16 residues. The CDR3 loop is CASSFIIAGDYNEQFF. The CDR3, as DNA: TGCGCCAGCAGCTTTATCATAGCGGGAGACTACAATGAGCAGTTCTTC.

The rearrangement joins TRBV4-1 to TRBJ1-2, with no clear D. This CDR3 has 14 amino acids. Germline CDR1 MGHRA, CDR2 YSYEKL. V dropped 0 bases and J dropped 5 bases, with 10 bases sitting between them. This chain's CDR3 is CASSQETTGYGYTF. The CDR3 nucleotides are TGCGCCAGCAGCCAAGAGACGACCGGGTATGGCTACACCTTC.

In its sample, this clone was seen a few times. The rearrangement links TRBV21-1 to TRBJ1-6; the table's D call, TRBD1, has no DNA check behind it. TRBV21-1 is given as a pseudogene. This CDR3 spans 17 amino acids. CDR3 sequence reads: CASSKGGDRGGNSPLHF. The CDR3, as DNA: TGTGCCAGCAGCAAAGGGGGGGACAGGGGAGGCAATTCACCCCTCCACTTT.

The gene calls are TRBV6-6 and TRBJ2-7; tentative D call: TRBD2 (6 bases). The CDR3 consists of 13 residues. Trimming took off 6 bases at V and 1 base at J, with 10 bases between the two ends. Germline V gene sequence: CDR1 MNHNY, CDR2 SVGAGI (reference sequence). The CDR3 spells CASSRLVSYEQYF. The CDR3 bases are TGTGCCAGCAGCCGACTAGTGTCCTACGAGCAGTACTTC.

The chain uses TRBV6-6 and TRBJ1-4; D call uncertain. The CDR3 is 15 amino acids. Trimming cost V 7 bases and J 0 bases, with 12 bases left between them. CDR1 MNHNY and CDR2 SVGAGI come from the germline V gene (reference sequence). The CDR3 bases are TGTGCCAGCACCCCCAGCGGCCCAACTAATGAAAAACTGTTTTTT. As protein: CASTPSGPTNEKLFF.

The chain combines TRBV10-2 with TRBJ1-1; 11 nucleotides match TRBD1. The V gene end was trimmed by 5 bases and the J gene end by 1 base; junction bases not matched to a gene: 9. There are 17 residues in the CDR3. CDR1 WSHSY and CDR2 SAAADI come from the germline V gene. The CDR3 region is CASSPGTGGAPNTEAFF. The CDR3 region has the DNA TGCGCCAGCAGTCCCGGGACAGGGGGAGCCCCGAACACTGAAGCTTTCTTT.

The CDR3 spells CASSSPVGGYTF. The CDR3 DNA reads TGTGCCAGCAGTTCGCCGGTCGGTGGCTACACCTTC. The rearrangement joins TRBV27 to TRBJ1-2; D ambiguous. Trimming pared 4 bases from V and 7 bases from J, leaving 10 bases between. The CDR3 contains 12 residues. Germline CDR1 reads MNHEY; CDR2 reads SMNVEV (reference sequence).

This chain uses TRBV30 with TRBJ2-5, with D possibly TRBD1 on 6 matching bases. CDR3 length: 15 amino acids. Per germline, CDR1 GTSNPN and CDR2 SVGIG (reference sequence). The V gene lost 1 base and the J gene lost 5 bases, with 17 bases spanning the gap. The CDR3 is CAWSGLSGGGETQYF. The CDR3 DNA is TGTGCCTGGAGTGGACTATCTGGGGGCGGGGAGACCCAGTACTTC.

The V and J genes are TRBV10-3 and TRBJ1-2, with 9 bases lining up with TRBD1. V was clipped by 6 bases and J by 4 bases; unmatched bases: 9. CDR3 length equals 15 residues. Germline CDR1 ENHRY, CDR2 SYGVKD. CDR3: CAISLRDRDAYGYTF. The DNA of the CDR3 is TGTGCCATCAGCCTCCGGGACAGGGATGCCTATGGCTACACCTTC.

The chain uses TRBV2 and TRBJ2-7; TRBD1 agrees at 8 bases. The CDR3 is made up of 13 amino acids. V shed 6 bases, J shed 7 bases, and the junction held 8 bases outside the gene matches. Germline V gene sequence: CDR1 SNHLY, CDR2 FYNNEI. CDR3 DNA sequence: TGTGCCAGCAGCGCGGACAGGGTGAGGGAGCAGTACTTC. Protein product: CASSADRVREQYF.